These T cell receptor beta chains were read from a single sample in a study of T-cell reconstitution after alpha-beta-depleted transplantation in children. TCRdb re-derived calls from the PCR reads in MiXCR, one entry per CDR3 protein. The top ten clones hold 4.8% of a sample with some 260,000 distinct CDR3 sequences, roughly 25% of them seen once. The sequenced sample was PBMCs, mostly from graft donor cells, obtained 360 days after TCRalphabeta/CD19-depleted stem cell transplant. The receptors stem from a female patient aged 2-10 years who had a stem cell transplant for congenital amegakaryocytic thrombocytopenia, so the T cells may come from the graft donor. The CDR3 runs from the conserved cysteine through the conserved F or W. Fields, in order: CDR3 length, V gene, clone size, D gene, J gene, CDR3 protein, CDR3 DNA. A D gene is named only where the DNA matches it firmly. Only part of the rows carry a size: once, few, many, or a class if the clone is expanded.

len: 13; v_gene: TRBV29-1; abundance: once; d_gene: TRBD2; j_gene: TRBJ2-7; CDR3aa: CSVAGGSTYEQYF; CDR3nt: TGCAGCGTTGCGGGGGGATCCACCTACGAGCAGTACTTC
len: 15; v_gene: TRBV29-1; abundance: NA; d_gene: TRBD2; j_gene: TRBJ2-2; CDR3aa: CSVESSGSNGGELFF; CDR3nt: TGCAGCGTAGAATCTAGCGGGAGTAACGGCGGGGAGCTGTTTTTT
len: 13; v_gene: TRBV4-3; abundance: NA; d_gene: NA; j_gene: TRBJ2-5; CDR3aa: CASSSGRGETQYF; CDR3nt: TGCGCCAGCAGCTCAGGACGGGGGGAGACCCAGTACTTC
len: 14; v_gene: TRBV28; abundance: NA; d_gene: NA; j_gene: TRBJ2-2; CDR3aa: CASSFLGLAGELFF; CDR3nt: TGTGCCAGCAGTTTCCTGGGTTTGGCCGGGGAGCTGTTTTTT
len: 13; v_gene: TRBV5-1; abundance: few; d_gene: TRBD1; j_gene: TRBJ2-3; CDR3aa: CASSPGTGDTQYF; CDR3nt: TGCGCCAGCAGCCCGGGGACAGGAGATACGCAGTATTTT
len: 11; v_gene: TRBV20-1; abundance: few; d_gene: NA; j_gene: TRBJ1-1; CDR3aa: CSYVPSHGAFF; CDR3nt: TGCAGCTATGTCCCGTCCCACGGGGCTTTCTTT
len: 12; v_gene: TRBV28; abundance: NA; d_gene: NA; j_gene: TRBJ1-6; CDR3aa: CASGRSYSPLHF; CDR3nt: TGTGCCAGCGGGAGGTCTTATTCACCCCTCCACTTT
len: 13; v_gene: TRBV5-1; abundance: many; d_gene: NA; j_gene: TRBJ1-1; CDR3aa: CASSLGRDTEAFF; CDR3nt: TGCGCCAGCAGCTTGGGCCGGGACACTGAAGCTTTCTTT
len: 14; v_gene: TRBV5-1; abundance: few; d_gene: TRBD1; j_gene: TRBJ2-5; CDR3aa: CASRPGTVQETQYF; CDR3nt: TGCGCCAGCAGACCGGGGACAGTTCAAGAGACCCAGTACTTC
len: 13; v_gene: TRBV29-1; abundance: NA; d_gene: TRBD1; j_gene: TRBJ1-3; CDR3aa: CSVVETGGNTIYF; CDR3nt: TGCAGCGTTGTTGAGACAGGGGGAAACACCATATATTTT
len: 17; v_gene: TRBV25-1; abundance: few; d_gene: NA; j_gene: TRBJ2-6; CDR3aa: CASSETVSFSGANVLTF; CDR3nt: TGTGCCAGCAGTGAGACAGTCTCATTCTCTGGGGCCAACGTCCTGACTTTC
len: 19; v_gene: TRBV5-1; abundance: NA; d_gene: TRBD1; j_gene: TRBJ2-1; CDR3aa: CASSFYRDRPAYSYNEQFF; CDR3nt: TGCGCCAGCAGCTTTTACCGGGACAGGCCAGCATACTCCTACAATGAGCAGTTCTTC
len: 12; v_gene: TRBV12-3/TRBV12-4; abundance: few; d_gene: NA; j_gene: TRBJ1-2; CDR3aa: CASSRLGYGYTF; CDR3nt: TGTGCCAGCAGTAGATTGGGGTATGGCTACACCTTC
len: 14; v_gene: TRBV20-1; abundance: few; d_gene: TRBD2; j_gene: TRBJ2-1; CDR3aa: CSATTSGKRSEQFF; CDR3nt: TGCAGTGCTACGACTAGCGGGAAACGCAGTGAGCAGTTCTTC
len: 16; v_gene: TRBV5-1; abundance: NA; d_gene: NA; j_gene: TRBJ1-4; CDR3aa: CASSPQLGIGNEKLFF; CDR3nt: TGCGCCAGCAGCCCACAATTGGGGATTGGAAATGAAAAACTGTTTTTT
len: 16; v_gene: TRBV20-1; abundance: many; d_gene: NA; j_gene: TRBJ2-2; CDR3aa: CSARGQLGTNTGELFF; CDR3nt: TGCAGTGCTAGAGGACAGCTGGGCACGAACACCGGGGAGCTGTTTTTT
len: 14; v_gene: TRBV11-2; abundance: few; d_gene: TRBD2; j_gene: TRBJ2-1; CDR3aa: CASSTTSGGNEQFF; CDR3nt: TGTGCCAGCAGCACGACTAGCGGGGGCAATGAGCAGTTCTTC
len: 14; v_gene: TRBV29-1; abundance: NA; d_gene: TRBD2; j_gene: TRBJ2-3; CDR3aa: CSVNPSGGRDTQYF; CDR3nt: TGCAGCGTCAACCCTAGCGGGGGGCGGGATACGCAGTATTTT
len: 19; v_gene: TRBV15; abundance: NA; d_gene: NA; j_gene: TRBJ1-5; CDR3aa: CATSRSYHAEGSDNQPQHF; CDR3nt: TGTGCCACCAGCAGATCATACCACGCGGAGGGGTCGGACAATCAGCCCCAGCATTTT
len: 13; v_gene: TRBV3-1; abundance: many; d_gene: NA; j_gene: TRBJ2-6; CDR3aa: CASSPPGANVLTF; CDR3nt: TGTGCCAGCAGCCCGCCTGGGGCCAACGTCCTGACTTTC
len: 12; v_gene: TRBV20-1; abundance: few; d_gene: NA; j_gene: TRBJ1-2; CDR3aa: CSAPPPGERYTF; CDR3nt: TGCAGTGCCCCACCGCCTGGGGAGCGCTACACCTTC
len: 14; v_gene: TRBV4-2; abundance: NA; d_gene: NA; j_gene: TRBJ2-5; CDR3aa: CASSQDSAVETQYF; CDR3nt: TGTGCCAGCAGCCAAGACAGCGCAGTGGAGACCCAGTACTTC
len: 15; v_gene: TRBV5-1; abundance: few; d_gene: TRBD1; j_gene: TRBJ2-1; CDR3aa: CASSFPRQGSREQFF; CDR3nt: TGCGCCAGCAGCTTCCCCCGACAGGGTTCGAGGGAGCAGTTCTTC
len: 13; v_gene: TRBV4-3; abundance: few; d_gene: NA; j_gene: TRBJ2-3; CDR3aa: CASSQEGLDTQYF; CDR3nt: TGCGCCAGCAGCCAAGAAGGCCTAGATACGCAGTATTTT
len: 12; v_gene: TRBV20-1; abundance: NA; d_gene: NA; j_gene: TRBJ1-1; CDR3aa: CSASRKNTEAFF; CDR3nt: TGCAGTGCTAGCAGGAAGAACACTGAAGCTTTCTTT
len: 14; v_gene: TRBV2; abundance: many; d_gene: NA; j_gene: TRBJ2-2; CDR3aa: CASSYETNTGELFF; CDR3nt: TGTGCCAGCAGTTATGAGACAAACACCGGGGAGCTGTTTTTT
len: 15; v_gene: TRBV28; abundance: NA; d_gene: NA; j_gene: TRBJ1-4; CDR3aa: CASNRDSWYHEKLFF; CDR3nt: TGTGCCAGCAATAGAGACTCGTGGTATCATGAAAAACTGTTTTTT
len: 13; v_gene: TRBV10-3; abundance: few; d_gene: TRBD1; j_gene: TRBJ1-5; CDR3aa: CATGDRSMQPQHF; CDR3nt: TGTGCCACAGGGGACAGGTCAATGCAGCCCCAGCATTTT
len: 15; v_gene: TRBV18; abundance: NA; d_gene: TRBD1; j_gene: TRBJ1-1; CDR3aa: CASSPRQGASTEAFF; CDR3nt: TGTGCCAGCTCACCGCGACAGGGGGCGAGTACTGAAGCTTTCTTT
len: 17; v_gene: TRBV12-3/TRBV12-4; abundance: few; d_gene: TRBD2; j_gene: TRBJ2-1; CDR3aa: CASSWTDHSGTYNEQFF; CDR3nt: TGTGCCAGCAGTTGGACCGACCACAGCGGGACCTACAATGAGCAGTTCTTC
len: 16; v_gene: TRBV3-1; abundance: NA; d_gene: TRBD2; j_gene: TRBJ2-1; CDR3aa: CASSHWSSGANNEQFF; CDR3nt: TGTGCCAGCAGCCATTGGTCTAGCGGGGCAAACAATGAGCAGTTCTTC
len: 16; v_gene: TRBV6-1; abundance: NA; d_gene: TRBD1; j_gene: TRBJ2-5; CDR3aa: CASSEVQGGSRETQYF; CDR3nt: TGTGCCAGCAGTGAAGTACAGGGGGGTAGTCGAGAGACCCAGTACTTC
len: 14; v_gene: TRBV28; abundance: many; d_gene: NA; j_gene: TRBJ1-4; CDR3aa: CASSPLSFNEKLFF; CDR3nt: TGTGCCAGCAGTCCCCTAAGCTTTAATGAAAAACTGTTTTTT
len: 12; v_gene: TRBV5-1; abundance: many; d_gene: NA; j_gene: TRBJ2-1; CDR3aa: CASSLAGTEQFF; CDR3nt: TGCGCCAGCAGCTTGGCTGGGACAGAGCAGTTCTTC
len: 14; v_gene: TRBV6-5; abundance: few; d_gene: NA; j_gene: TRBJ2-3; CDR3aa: CASSYGATPDTQYF; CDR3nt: TGTGCCAGCAGTTACGGGGCGACCCCAGATACGCAGTATTTT
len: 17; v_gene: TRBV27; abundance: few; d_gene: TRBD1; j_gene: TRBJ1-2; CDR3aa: CASSKYRGGTLNYGYTF; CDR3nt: TGTGCCAGCAGTAAATACAGGGGGGGTACACTAAACTATGGCTACACCTTC
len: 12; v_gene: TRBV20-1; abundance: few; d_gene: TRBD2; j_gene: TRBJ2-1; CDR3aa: CSAQRGTNEQFF; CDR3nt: TGCAGTGCCCAGCGGGGTACTAATGAGCAGTTCTTC
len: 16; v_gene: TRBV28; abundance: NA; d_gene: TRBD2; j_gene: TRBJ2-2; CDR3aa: CASTRIAGGYTGELFF; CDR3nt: TGTGCCAGCACTAGAATAGCGGGAGGGTACACCGGGGAGCTGTTTTTT
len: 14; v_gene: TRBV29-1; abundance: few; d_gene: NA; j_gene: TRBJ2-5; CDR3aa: CSAFPFRGIETQYF; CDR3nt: TGCAGCGCCTTTCCCTTCCGTGGGATAGAGACCCAATACTTC
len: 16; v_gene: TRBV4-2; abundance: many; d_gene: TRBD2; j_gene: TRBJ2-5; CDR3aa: CASSQEGGRAPETQYF; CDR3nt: TGTGCCAGCAGCCAAGAAGGCGGGAGGGCCCCAGAGACCCAGTACTTC
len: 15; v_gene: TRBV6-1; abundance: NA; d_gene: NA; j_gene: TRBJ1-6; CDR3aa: CATRVGVSYNSPLHF; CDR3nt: TGTGCCACTCGGGTCGGAGTCTCCTATAATTCACCCCTCCACTTT
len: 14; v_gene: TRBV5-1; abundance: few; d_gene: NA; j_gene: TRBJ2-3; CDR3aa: CASSEGHSTDTQYF; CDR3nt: TGCGCCAGCAGCGAGGGACATAGCACAGATACGCAGTATTTT
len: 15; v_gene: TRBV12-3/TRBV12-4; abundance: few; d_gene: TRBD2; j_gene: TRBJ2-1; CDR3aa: CASSLRTSGHLEQFF; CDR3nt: TGTGCCAGCAGCTTACGGACTAGCGGGCATCTTGAGCAGTTCTTC